The 11 T cell receptor beta chains below all came from one sample that was sequenced in a study of shared clonotypes between healthy human individuals. Method: immunoSEQ multiplex PCR; TCRdb's copy keeps in-frame clones and lacks some. The sample has about 500,000 clones; 77% are singletons. Specimen: PBMCs. These TCRs come from a woman in her 40s in good health. Some clones in this sample may be carry-over from other donors' samples.

This clone was found a few times. The chain couples TRBV21-1 to TRBJ2-7; TRBD1, the table's D call, lacks a check against the DNA. TRBV21-1 has pseudogene status. There are 14 residues in the CDR3. The CDR3 sequence: CASSKEAGMYEQYF. CDR3 nucleotide sequence: TGTGCCAGCAGCAAAGAAGCAGGGATGTACGAGCAGTACTTC.

The chain carries TRBV18 and TRBJ2-7; D is perhaps TRBD1 or TRBD2 (6 bases each). The germline gives CDR1 KGHSH, CDR2 LQKENI. CDR3 length: 13 amino acids. The V end was cut by 9 bases, the J end by 0 bases, with 12 bases between. CDR3 nucleotides: TGTGCCAGTGGTACGGGGGCCTCCTACGAGCAGTACTTC. Encoded protein: CASGTGASYEQYF.

Of note for this clone: Possible read error: a much larger clone is one base away. The rearrangement uses TRBV15 and TRBJ2-2; no clear D gene. Germline V gene data show CDR1 as LNHNV and CDR2 as YYDKDF (reference sequence). CDR3 length equals 14 residues. The CDR3 DNA sequence: TGTGTCACCAGCAGAGTATCGGAAAACGGGGAGCTGTTTTTT. It codes for CVTSRVSENGELFF.

With respect to this clone: A much larger clone lies one base from this, so it may be a read error. Other DNA sequences in this sample translate to the same CDR3. The rearrangement joins TRBV30 to TRBJ2-5; D is unresolved. V lost 4 bases and J lost 5, with 14 bases in between. The CDR3 sequence is 13 residues long. The germline gives CDR1 GTSNPN, CDR2 SVGIG (reference sequence). As DNA, the CDR3 is TGTGCCTGGAACAGAGTCCTTCAGGAGACCCAGTACTTC. It is translated as CAWNRVLQETQYF.

The chain combines TRBV14 with TRBJ2-1; D is possibly TRBD2 (5 bases). Per germline, CDR1 SGHDN and CDR2 FVKESK. The CDR3 spans 16 residues. The V and J ends lost 3 bases and 3 bases respectively, with 15 bases between them. The CDR3 is CASSHPMDSYYNEQFF. The CDR3 nucleotides are TGTGCCAGCAGCCATCCCATGGACTCCTACTACAATGAGCAGTTCTTC.

A single count supports this clone. V and J are TRBV25-1 and TRBJ1-6; no clear D gene. CDR1 MGHDK and CDR2 SYGVNS come from the germline V gene. V was cut by 2 bases and J by 10 bases, with 6 bases left in between. The CDR3 is made up of 12 amino acids. CDR3 nucleotides: TGTGCCAGCAGTGAAACCGCATCACCCCTCCACTTT. As protein: CASSETASPLHF.

The gene calls are TRBV10-3 and TRBJ2-3; no reliable D call. Germline V gives CDR1 ENHRY, CDR2 SYGVKD. Trimming shortened V by 3 bases and J by 0 bases, and 10 bases separated the two germline ends. The CDR3 covers 15 residues. DNA for the CDR3: TGTGCCATCAGTGAAATGGGGTTTAGCACAGATACGCAGTATTTT. Translation gives CAISEMGFSTDTQYF.

The chain couples TRBV4-2 to TRBJ2-5, with D possibly called TRBD1 or TRBD2 (5 bases each). The J call may be mistaken, given a closer DNA end match to TRBJ2-7. The CDR3 covers 15 residues. Germline values: CDR1 LGHNA, CDR2 YNFKEQ. The chain's CDR3 is CASSRMGDATYEQYF. For the CDR3, the DNA is TGTGCCAGCAGCCGAATGGGGGACGCTACCTACGAGCAGTACTTC.

The rearrangement uses TRBV6-1 and TRBJ2-7; 8 positions agree with TRBD1. J lost 4 bases, V lost 4 bases, and 9 bases had no gene match. The CDR3 loop spans 15 amino acids. The germline V gene has CDR1 MNHNS and CDR2 SASEGT. The DNA of the CDR3 is TGTGCCAGCAGTGCTAGGACAGGGTCTCCTTACGAGCAGTACTTC. Translated, it gives CASSARTGSPYEQYF.

The chain couples TRBV7-8 to TRBJ2-7; D assignment may be TRBD1 or TRBD2 (5 bases each). CDR3 size: 12 residues. The V gene's germline CDR1 is SGHVS and CDR2 FQNEAQ. Trimming cost V 3 bases and J 6 bases, with 9 bases left between them. The CDR3 reads CASSLDGTEQYF. The CDR3 DNA sequence: TGTGCCAGCAGCTTGGACGGGACCGAGCAGTACTTC.

Regarding this clone: Other DNA sequences in this sample translate to the same CDR3. The gene calls are TRBV5-1 and TRBJ1-4; D gene unclear. The V end lost 0 bases, the J end lost 5 bases, and 5 bases lay between the germline ends. CDR1 and CDR2 (germline): SGHRS, YFSETQ. The CDR3 is 13 residues long. The CDR3 region is CASSLGQNEKLFF. In DNA form, the CDR3 reads TGCGCCAGCAGCTTGGGACAAAATGAAAAACTGTTTTTT.